Given below is one T cell receptor beta chain in context. Its antigen is not identified. This specimen comes from a study of blood T cells in healthy people across ages. Study background: Template switching retrieved approximately one barcoded beta molecule for each two T cells. Study results and caveats: Aged donors had fewer naive CD4+ cells and lower diversity than long-lived donors.

Trimming took off 0 bases at V and 11 bases at J, with 14 bases between the two ends. The germline CDR1 and CDR2 sequences are SGHRS and YFSETQ. The CDR3 is 13 amino acids. Using a J-beta primer mix together with a sample-barcoded 5' primer, a second PCR was run for roughly 6 to 12 cycles. In TCRdb, the 5' RACE reads were re-called with MiXCR into one record per CDR3 protein. The sample records hundreds of thousands of distinct CDR3 sequences, roughly two fifths being singletons. Sample: blood. The gene calls are TRBV5-1 and TRBJ2-5; D call uncertain. The sequence was obtained from a man aged 80 or over in good health. Here the CDR3 reads CASSLVYAGEQYF. The CDR3 bases are TGCGCCAGCAGCTTGGTTTATGCAGGTGAGCAGTACTTC.